These 10 T cell receptor beta chains were all obtained from the same sample, sequenced in a study of T cell repertoires in cytomegalovirus infection. For these receptors, no antigen is known. Using its own MiXCR run on the reads, TCRdb lists one record per CDR3 protein. The sample carries fewer than 55,000 distinct CDR3 sequences, about 20% recorded once. The specimen was CD8+ T cells from cultured PBMCs, collected from culture after CMV antigen stimulation. These receptor sequences come from a human donor in good health (CMV status not recorded). Some clones in this sample may be carry-over from other donors' samples.

This clonotype was recorded a few times. The chain is built from TRBV12-3 or TRBV12-4 and TRBJ1-1, with D unresolved. V was trimmed by 2 bases and J by 1 base, leaving 8 bases between them. The CDR3 runs to 14 residues. The chain's CDR3 is CASSLTYGNTEAFF. CDR3 sequence (DNA): TGTGCCAGCAGTTTAACCTACGGGAACACTGAAGCTTTCTTT.

There are a few counts of this clonotype. This rearrangement joins TRBV5-4 to TRBJ1-1, with 12 bases identical to TRBD1. The V gene end was trimmed by 2 bases and the J gene end by 5 bases; junction bases not matched to a gene: 10. The CDR3 contains 17 residues. From germline, CDR1 is SGHNT and CDR2 YYREEE (reference sequence). CDR3 loop: CASSFRDRGRKGTEAFF. CDR3 coding DNA: TGTGCCAGCAGCTTCCGGGACAGGGGGCGAAAAGGGACTGAAGCTTTCTTT. Full variable domain (missing parts from reference TRBV5-4 and TRBJ1-1): ETGVTQSPTHLIKTRGQQVTLRCSSQSGHNTVSWYQQALGQGPQFIFQYYREEENGRGNFPPRFSGLQFPNYSSELNVNALELDDSALYLCASSFRDRGRKGTEAFFGQGTRLTVV.

The chain is built from TRBV7-2 and TRBJ1-6, with D unresolved. The CDR3 is 14 amino acids. The V gene lost 6 bases and the J gene lost 7 bases, with 13 bases spanning the gap. The germline gives CDR1 SGHTA, CDR2 FQGNSA. As DNA, the CDR3 is TGTGCCAGCAGTCCCGACGGAATGAATTCACCCCTCCACTTT. Residues: CASSPDGMNSPLHF.

The chain combines TRBV27 with TRBJ1-2; D possibly corresponds to TRBD1 (6 bases). The CDR3 loop spans 15 amino acids. V lost 5 bases and J lost 5, with 18 bases in between. The germline V gene encodes CDR1 MNHEY and CDR2 SMNVEV (reference sequence). Here the CDR3 reads CASSLSVGGSYGYTF. The DNA of the CDR3 is TGTGCCAGCAGTCTTTCAGTGGGGGGCTCGTATGGCTACACCTTC.

This clonotype was detected only a few times. The rearrangement uses TRBV6-2 or TRBV6-3 and TRBJ1-2, with 7 bases aligning to TRBD1. The CDR3 runs 15 residues. Germline CDR1 MNHEY, CDR2 SVGEGT. V shed 7 bases and J 5 bases; nucleotides not matched to a gene: 13. In nucleotides, the CDR3 is TGTGCCAGCACCAACCCGGTCAGGGGGGAATATGGCTACACCTTC. It translates to CASTNPVRGEYGYTF.

The chain employs TRBV2 and TRBJ2-7; D is tentatively TRBD1 or TRBD2 (5 bases each). The ends were cut back, 4 bases at V and 6 bases at J, with 16 bases in the middle. The CDR3 sequence is 14 residues long. Germline V gene sequence: CDR1 SNHLY, CDR2 FYNNEI. CDR3 bases: TGTGCCAGCAGTGTCGATCTTTCGGGACCCGAGCAGTACTTC. Its protein is CASSVDLSGPEQYF.

The rearrangement joins TRBV7-9 to TRBJ2-3; 8 bases are shared with TRBD2. The germline CDR1 and CDR2 sequences are SEHNR and FQNEAQ (reference sequence). CDR3 size: 17 residues. V shed 2 bases, J shed 5 bases, and the junction held 12 bases outside the gene matches. The CDR3 bases are TGTGCCAGCAGCTTATCCCCGGGGGGGGGCTGGATAGATACGCAGTATTTT. Protein: CASSLSPGGGWIDTQYF.

This clonotype showed up just a few times. This chain uses TRBV7-3 with TRBJ2-2; 8 bases are shared with TRBD1. The V gene end was trimmed by 4 bases and the J gene end by 4 bases; junction bases not matched to a gene: 5. CDR3 length: 15 amino acids. Germline V gene data show CDR1 as SGHTA and CDR2 as FQGTGA. The chain's CDR3 is CASSWSGGTTGELFF. CDR3 bases: TGTGCCAGCAGCTGGTCAGGGGGCACCACCGGGGAGCTGTTTTTT.

This clonotype has more than one count but fewer than ten. This chain joins TRBV9 and TRBJ2-3; D is perhaps TRBD2 (6 bases). The CDR3 is 15 residues long. Looked up from germline, CDR1 is SGDLS and CDR2 is YYNGEE. The V end lost 6 bases, the J end lost 5 bases, and 19 bases lay between the germline ends. The CDR3 nucleotides are TGTGCCAGCACCGCTTTTGGGGTAGCGGTAGATACGCAGTATTTT. It specifies CASTAFGVAVDTQYF.

This clonotype was recorded a few times. V and J are TRBV7-8 and TRBJ1-1; a weak D match, TRBD1 (5 bases). Looked up from germline, CDR1 is SGHVS and CDR2 is FQNEAQ. CDR3 length: 12 amino acids. The V gene lost 4 bases and the J gene lost 4 bases, with 7 bases spanning the gap. The chain's CDR3 is CASSSGGTEAFF. The CDR3 DNA reads TGTGCCAGCAGCTCCGGGGGCACTGAAGCTTTCTTT.